This T cell receptor (beta chain) was sequenced for a study of identical twins. One entry per CDR3 protein, called by TCRdb with MiXCR from the 5' RACE reads. Among 210,000 or so distinct CDR3 sequences listed, 6% to 9% were seen once. The CDR3 is 19 residues long. Study-wide results and limits: The analysis was cross-sectional rather than longitudinal within donors.

As to this clonotype: What it binds is unknown.

These sequences were also reported in another study, on yellow fever vaccine responses in identical twins. From that report: Vaccine T cell responses of twins reportedly seemed partly convergent and partly personalized.

The V call is TRBV21-1, the J call TRBJ2-3; the tabulated D call, TRBD1, remains unverified against the DNA. TRBV21-1 is a pseudogene locus. What was sequenced was memory (CD45RO+) T cells sorted from blood. The clonotype comes from a woman between 18 and 29 years old in good health. Here the CDR3 DNA reads TGTGCCAGCAGCACTAAACCGGGACAGAAAAAGACTAGCACAGATACGCAGTATTTT. Its protein product is CASSTKPGQKKTSTDTQYF.